The present T cell receptor (beta chain) was sequenced within a study of T cell responses to AZD1222 COVID-19 vaccine (dated by TCRdb to 2020 to 2022). Notes on the research overall: AZD1222 recipients whose second dose came at about 4 weeks and those whose second dose came at about 12 weeks were combined into one group, since spike-specific TCR depth and breadth did not differ between the two schedules. TCR sequencing was performed for more than 230 trial participants, of whom some 200 were given two doses of AZD1222 and about 25 were given two doses of MenACWY control vaccine. Enrollment into the trials was organized by age into subgroups of 18-55, 56-69 and 70-plus years, and those subgroups contained roughly 140, 27 and 60 TCR-sequenced participants, respectively. Beyond this particular receptor, the publication reports: Nearly half of unique spike-specific TCRs reportedly recognized epitopes outside regions mutated in the B.1.351 and B.1.1.7 variants. Because no day 14 peak-response samples were available, the repertoires could be characterized only after the peak T cell response. Most participants were white British and females outnumbered males, and the authors suggested that clonal diversity may have been underestimated. A significant rise in spike-specific TCR breadth and depth was observed after two AZD1222 doses relative to day 0 and relative to MenACWY recipients. Conclusions about previously exposed vaccinees were limited because only 6 or 7 AZD1222 recipients were SARS-CoV-2 seropositive at baseline. CD4 TCRs associated with the vaccine covered the entire spike protein, and the dominant responses were in regions 160-218 and 743-854. The 56-69-year group was small, and its depth increase did not reach significance, likely because of low power.

The CDR3 regions of human TCRbeta chains were analyzed by immunosequencing. Regarding the original processing steps: TCRs in the repertoires were matched against a reference library of SARS-CoV-2-specific TCRs that had been generated with the MIRA antigen-specificity platform. Breadth meant the fraction of unique TCRs that were SARS-CoV-2-associated, whereas depth meant the fraction of total T cells that were SARS-CoV-2-associated. Each spike-specific TCR was assigned to its reactive spike region and to a CD4 or CD8 class using the MIRA data. Log10-transformed breadth and depth values were compared by one-way ANOVA with Sidak's multiple comparisons tests. TCRdb carries this immuneACCESS record with in-frame sequences only. Its versions omit some clonotypes, under half of them owing to an unresolved V gene in the studies checked, with the rest unexplained. V, J and clone size are those of that table, while D and trimming were read from the DNA. The sample table contains approximately 130,000 clones; only one count was recorded for 93% of them. Approximately 0.85% of the sample comes from the top ten.

Notes on this clone: Its target antigen remains unknown. There are no base qualities to consult, and no much larger clone falls within one base.

This sample's time point label indicates: baseline before first vaccination. Vaccinee samples were obtained from the UK trials COV001 and COV002, which included a single-blind randomized controlled phase 2/3 trial of AZD1222 (ChAdOx1 nCoV-19) in healthy adults. For TCRbeta chain sequencing, PBMC samples were collected from trial participants at day 0 and at day 28 after the second dose. V was cut back by 4 bases and J by 4 bases, leaving a gap of 8 bases between them. CDR1 and CDR2, per the germline V gene (reference sequence), are SGHKS and YYEKEE. Inclusive of the bounding cysteine and phenylalanine, the CDR3 is 12 residues long. Only the CDR3 region is kept as DNA, spanning 36 bases read in frame from base 1.

The sequence came from an adult in good health. This sample comprised peripheral blood, obtained on day 0 of AZD1222 vaccination. The sequence joins TRBV5-5 to TRBJ1-1; the D segment cannot be called with confidence. The nucleotide sequence is given as TGTGCCAGCAGCCTCTTTGGCACTGAAGCTTTCTTT. It specifies CASSLFGTEAFF.